The 2 T cell receptor beta chains given below trace back to one sample, sequenced in a study of control samples from healthy donors and cancer patients. Method: immunoSEQ multiplex PCR; TCRdb's copy keeps in-frame clones and lacks some. The profile shows around 70,000 clones, around 87% of them singletons. The sample comprised PBMCs. These receptors were taken from a woman between 50 and 59 years old with head and neck cancer.

This clone was observed once. The V and J genes are TRBV6-1 and TRBJ2-7; possible D gene TRBD1, 5 bases. This CDR3 spans 11 amino acids. Germline V lookup: CDR1 MNHNS, CDR2 SASEGT. Trimming cost V 8 bases and J 7 bases, with 12 bases left between them. DNA for the CDR3: TGTGCCAGCGGGGCCCCGAGAGAGCAGTACTTC. Translating gives CASGAPREQYF.

The rearrangement uses TRBV12-1 and TRBJ2-2; the D call in the table, TRBD1, was not verified against the DNA. TRBV12-1 is a documented pseudogene. The CDR3 runs to 15 residues. CDR3 nucleotide sequence: TGTGCCAGCAGCTCCAGACAGGGAGGCACCGGGGAGCTGTTTTTT. Amino acid sequence: CASSSRQGGTGELFF.